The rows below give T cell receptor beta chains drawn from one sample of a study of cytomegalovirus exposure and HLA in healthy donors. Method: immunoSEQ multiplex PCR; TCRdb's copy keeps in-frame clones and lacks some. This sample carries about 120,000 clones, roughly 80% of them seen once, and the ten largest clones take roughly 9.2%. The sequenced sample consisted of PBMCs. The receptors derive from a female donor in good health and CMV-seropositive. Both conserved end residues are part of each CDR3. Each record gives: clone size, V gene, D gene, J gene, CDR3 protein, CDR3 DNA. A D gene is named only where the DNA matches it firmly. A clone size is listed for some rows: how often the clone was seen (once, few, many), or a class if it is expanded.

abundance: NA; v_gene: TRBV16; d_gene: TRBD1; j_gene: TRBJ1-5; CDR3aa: CASSQSSGQGNQPQHF; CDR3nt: TGTGCCAGCAGCCAATCGTCAGGACAGGGAAATCAGCCCCAGCATTTT
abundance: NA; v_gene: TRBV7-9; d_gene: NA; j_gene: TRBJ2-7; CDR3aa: CASSSVSYEQYF; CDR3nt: TGTGCCAGCAGCTCGGTCTCCTACGAGCAGTACTTC
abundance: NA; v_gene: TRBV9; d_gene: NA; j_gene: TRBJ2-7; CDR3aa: CASSVGSGNEQYF; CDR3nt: TGTGCCAGCAGCGTAGGATCAGGGAACGAGCAGTACTTC
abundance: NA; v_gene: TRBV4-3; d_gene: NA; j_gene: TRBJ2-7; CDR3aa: CASSQASSLSYEQYF; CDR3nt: TGCGCCAGCAGCCAAGCCTCGTCTCTTTCCTACGAGCAGTACTTC
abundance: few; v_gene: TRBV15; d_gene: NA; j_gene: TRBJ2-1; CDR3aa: CATSSGGGLYNEQFF; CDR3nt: TGTGCCACCAGCAGTGGGGGGGGCCTCTACAATGAGCAGTTCTTC
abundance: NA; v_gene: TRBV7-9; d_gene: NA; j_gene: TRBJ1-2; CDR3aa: CASSHLRPQGNYGYTF; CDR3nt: TGTGCCAGCAGCCACCTACGACCTCAGGGAAACTATGGCTACACCTTC
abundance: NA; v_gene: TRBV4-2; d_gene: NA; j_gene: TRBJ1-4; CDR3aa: CASSQTAAGSWEKLFF; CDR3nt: TGTGCCAGCAGCCAAACGGCCGCGGGATCTTGGGAAAAACTGTTTTTT
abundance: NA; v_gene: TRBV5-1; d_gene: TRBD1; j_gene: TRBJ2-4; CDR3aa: CASSRTGDDKNIQYF; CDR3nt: TGCGCCAGCAGCCGGACAGGGGACGACAAAAACATTCAGTACTTC
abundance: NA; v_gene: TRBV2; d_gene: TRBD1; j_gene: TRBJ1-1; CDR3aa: CASSAGTGATEAFF; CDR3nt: TGTGCCAGCAGCGCCGGGACAGGGGCAACTGAAGCTTTCTTT
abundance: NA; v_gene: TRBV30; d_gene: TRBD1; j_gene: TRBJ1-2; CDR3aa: CAWSVGTAYGYTF; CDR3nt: TGTGCCTGGAGTGTAGGGACAGCCTATGGCTACACCTTC
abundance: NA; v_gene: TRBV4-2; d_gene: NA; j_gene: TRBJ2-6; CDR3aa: CASSQQAMRGSGANVLTF; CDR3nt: TGTGCCAGCAGCCAACAAGCTATGCGGGGATCTGGGGCCAACGTCCTGACTTTC
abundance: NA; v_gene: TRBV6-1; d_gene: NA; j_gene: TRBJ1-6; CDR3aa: CASSERAAVQGSPLHF; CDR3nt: TGTGCCAGCAGTGAACGGGCGGCGGTCCAGGGTTCACCCCTCCACTTT
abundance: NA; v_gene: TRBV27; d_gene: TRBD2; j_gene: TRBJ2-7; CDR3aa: CASRRLAGVSYEQYF; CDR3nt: TGTGCCAGCAGACGACTAGCGGGGGTCTCCTACGAGCAGTACTTC
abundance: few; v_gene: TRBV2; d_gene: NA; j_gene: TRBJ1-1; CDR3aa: CASRGGGFPEAFF; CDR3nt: TGTGCCAGCAGGGGAGGAGGGTTCCCTGAAGCTTTCTTT